What follows are 3 T cell receptor beta chains derived from one specimen sequenced in a study of OX40 agonist ivuxolimab in advanced cancers. Data came from immunoSEQ multiplex PCR; TCRdb stores just in-frame clones and leaves some out. In the table there are 80,000 to 100,000 clones, 85% to 95% of which are singletons. This specimen was CD4+ or CD8+ T cells sorted from blood, taken in a trial of the OX40 agonist ivuxolimab. The receptors come from an adult with an advanced solid tumor such as melanoma, head and neck, liver or kidney cancer.

The CDR3 sequence is CASSVVDNREYHGYTF. DNA for the CDR3: TGTGCCAGCAGCGTAGTAGATAACAGGGAATATCACGGCTACACCTTC. V and J are TRBV9 and TRBJ1-2; TRBD1 is a possible D gene (6 bases). Trimming cost V 0 bases and J 8 bases, with 20 bases left between them. This CDR3 spans 16 amino acids. The germline V gene encodes CDR1 SGDLS and CDR2 YYNGEE.

The chain carries TRBV5-1 and TRBJ1-1; D remains ambiguous. Trimming stripped 4 bases from V and 6 bases from J, with 10 bases between. The CDR3 loop spans 12 amino acids. Germline CDR1 reads SGHRS; CDR2 reads YFSETQ. DNA for the CDR3: TGCGCCAGCAGCGTACTTGGGGCTGAAGCTTTCTTT. It codes for CASSVLGAEAFF.

The chain has TRBV19 and TRBJ1-5, with D perhaps matching TRBD1 (5 bases). CDR1 and CDR2 (germline): LNHDA, SQIVND (reference sequence). V lost 9 bases to trimming and J lost 6 bases, with 15 bases between them. The CDR3 is made up of 13 amino acids. The CDR3 DNA sequence: TGTGCCAGCGAAATGGGGACGGGTCAGCCCCAGCATTTT. Translating gives CASEMGTGQPQHF.